Following are 20 T cell receptor beta chains from one sample sequenced in a study of siplizumab effects on memory and regulatory T cells (dated by TCRdb to the late 2010s). The library was built by means of the immunoSEQ multiplex PCR assay. TCRdb provides this immuneACCESS table in a form limited to in-frame rearrangements. Some clones are lacking; in checked studies, under half of them reflect an unresolved V gene, and why the rest are absent is not known. The sample table shows 50,000 to 55,000 clones, and 93% are seen once. The top ten constitute approximately 17% of the sample. The material sequenced was CD8+ T cells sorted from blood. Source of these receptors: a human donor in good health.

The chain links TRBV6-4 to TRBJ2-1; 7 nucleotides align to TRBD1. V shed 5 bases and J 4 bases; nucleotides not matched to a gene: 8. Germline V gene sequence: CDR1 MRHNA, CDR2 SNTAGT. This CDR3 spans 15 amino acids. The CDR3 region is CASSRYRDSYNEQFF. Here the CDR3 DNA reads TGTGCCAGCAGTCGCTACCGGGACAGTTACAATGAGCAGTTCTTC.

This clone appeared a single time. CDR3 sequence: CASSPRPSTSAPGNEQFF. The CDR3 DNA reads as TGTGCCAGCAGCCCAAGGCCCTCGACTAGCGCACCTGGGAATGAGCAGTTCTTC. This sequence joins TRBV9 and TRBJ2-1; 8 bases agree with TRBD2. V lost 4 bases, J lost 7 bases, and 19 bases stayed unmatched. The CDR3 is 18 residues long. CDR1 is SGDLS, CDR2 YYNGEE, per germline.

The V gene is TRBV13, the J gene TRBJ2-7, with D perhaps TRBD1 (6 bases). CDR3 length: 13 residues. Germline CDR1 is PRHDT and CDR2 is FYEKMQ (reference sequence). V dropped 4 bases and J dropped 2 bases, with 9 bases sitting between them. Written as DNA, the CDR3 is TGTGCCAGCAGCTCCGGACAGCCCTACGAGCAGTACTTC. Residues: CASSSGQPYEQYF.

The CDR3 here is CASRAPGLNNQPQHF. DNA for the CDR3: TGTGCCAGCAGAGCCCCAGGACTTAATAATCAGCCCCAGCATTTT. The rearrangement uses TRBV27 and TRBJ1-5; D not resolved. This CDR3 has 15 amino acids. Trimming removed 6 bases at V and 4 bases at J, with 16 bases between. CDR1 and CDR2 from the germline V gene are MNHEY and SMNVEV (reference sequence).

The V call is TRBV4-1, the J call TRBJ2-7; D not certain. This CDR3 has 16 amino acids. The V gene lost 2 bases and the J gene lost 0 bases, with 14 bases spanning the gap. Germline CDR1 is MGHRA and CDR2 is YSYEKL. The CDR3 region is CASSQYQTSSSYEQYF. As DNA, the CDR3 is TGCGCCAGCAGCCAATATCAGACCTCAAGCTCCTACGAGCAGTACTTC.

A single count supports this clone. V usage is TRBV28 and J usage is TRBJ2-3; D is ambiguous. With 8 bases removed from V and 4 bases from J, the gap between germline ends came to 19 bases. This CDR3 has 15 amino acids. Germline V gene data show CDR1 as MDHEN and CDR2 as SYDVKM. This CDR3 reads CASRYLGRRSDTQYF. As DNA, the CDR3 is TGTGCCAGCCGATATCTCGGGCGCAGGTCAGATACGCAGTATTTT.

This rearrangement joins TRBV10-3 to TRBJ2-1; 12 bases map to TRBD2. V trimming: 0 bases; J trimming: 8 bases; junction bases outside the gene matches: 2. The germline V gene has CDR1 ENHRY and CDR2 SYGVKD. This CDR3 contains 15 residues. CDR3 bases: TGTGCCATCAGTGAGTCGACTAGCGGGAGCGATGAGCAGTTCTTC. This encodes CAISESTSGSDEQFF.

The gene calls are TRBV19 and TRBJ2-5, with D possibly matching TRBD1 (6 bases). The CDR3 sequence is 15 residues long. The germline V and J ends were trimmed by 3 bases and 0 bases, with 11 bases remaining between them. Germline CDR1 LNHDA, CDR2 SQIVND (reference sequence). The DNA of the CDR3 is TGTGCCAGTAGTATTCGGGACAACAACCAAGAGACCCAGTACTTC. Its translation is CASSIRDNNQETQYF.

This sequence joins TRBV27 and TRBJ1-5; no reliable D call. Trimming stripped 3 bases from V and 7 bases from J, with 10 bases between. Germline assignment: CDR1 MNHEY and CDR2 SMNVEV (reference sequence). The CDR3 totals 13 residues. In nucleotides, the CDR3 is TGTGCCAGCAGTTTTTACGGAGACCAGCCCCAGCATTTT. Translation gives CASSFYGDQPQHF.

The chain is built from TRBV27 and TRBJ2-7, with D unclear. The CDR3 covers 15 residues. Trimming removed 0 bases at V and 2 bases at J, with 11 bases between. Germline V gene data show CDR1 as MNHEY and CDR2 as SMNVEV (reference sequence). The CDR3: CASSLSLSPTYEQYF. The CDR3 coding sequence is TGTGCCAGCAGTTTATCCCTTTCCCCCACCTACGAGCAGTACTTC.

The table lists this clone with a count of one. The V gene is TRBV6-5, the J gene TRBJ2-2, with D maybe TRBD1 (6 bases). The CDR3 runs to 13 residues. V was clipped by 6 bases and J by 6 bases, with 11 bases between them. The germline V gene has CDR1 MNHEY and CDR2 SVGAGI. The CDR3, as DNA: TGTGCCAGCAGGCGACAGGACCCCGGGGAGCTGTTTTTT. It yields the protein CASRRQDPGELFF.

The chain joins TRBV20-1 to TRBJ2-7; D call uncertain. CDR3 size: 11 residues. The germline V gene has CDR1 DFQATT and CDR2 SNEGSKA (reference sequence). Trimming removed 0 bases at V and 4 bases at J, with 4 bases between. CDR3 sequence: CSARDGYEQYF. The CDR3 DNA sequence: TGCAGTGCTAGAGATGGTTACGAGCAGTACTTC.

V gene TRBV5-5 combines with J gene TRBJ2-1; D is unclear. Germline loops: CDR1 SGHKS, CDR2 YYEKEE (reference sequence). V gave up 0 bases and J gave up 0 bases, with 13 bases separating them. CDR3 length: 17 amino acids. This CDR3 is CASSLVGRLSSYNEQFF. CDR3 coding DNA: TGTGCCAGCAGCTTGGTCGGTAGGCTGAGCTCCTACAATGAGCAGTTCTTC.

The V and J genes are TRBV27 and TRBJ1-4; no reliable D call. Germline loops: CDR1 MNHEY, CDR2 SMNVEV (reference sequence). Between the trimmed V and J ends, which lost 1 base and 0 bases, there was a span of 9 bases. The CDR3 runs 16 residues. CDR3: CASSLWAEATNEKLFF. CDR3 bases: TGTGCCAGCAGTTTATGGGCCGAAGCAACTAATGAAAAACTGTTTTTT.

V is TRBV19 and J is TRBJ2-1; no firm D call. The CDR3 has 11 amino acids. Trimming removed 4 bases at V and 4 bases at J, with 2 bases between. From germline, CDR1 is LNHDA and CDR2 SQIVND (reference sequence). DNA of the CDR3: TGTGCCAGTAGTACTTACAATGAGCAGTTCTTC. It yields the protein CASSTYNEQFF.

The CDR3 reads CASTAGGTEAFF. The CDR3 nucleotides read TGTGCCAGCACGGCAGGGGGCACTGAAGCTTTCTTT. This chain joins TRBV6-5 and TRBJ1-1; TRBD1 aligns across 7 bases. Germline V gene sequence: CDR1 MNHEY, CDR2 SVGAGI. J lost 4 bases, V lost 7 bases, and 3 bases had no gene match. The length of the CDR3 is 12 residues.

In its sample, this clone was seen a few times. The V call is TRBV15, the J call TRBJ2-7; D unresolved. CDR1 is LNHNV and CDR2 is YYDKDF in the germline V gene (reference sequence). The CDR3 runs 15 residues. V lost 5 bases, J lost 1 base, and 15 bases lay in between. CDR3 loop: CATSATFRNSYEQYF. For the CDR3, the DNA is TGTGCCACCAGCGCGACGTTCAGGAATTCCTACGAGCAGTACTTC.

This clone occurred a few times. The chain is built from TRBV28 and TRBJ1-2; D uncertain. The CDR3 has 12 residues. CDR1 is MDHEN, CDR2 SYDVKM, per germline. V lost 5 bases to trimming and J lost 7 bases, with 11 bases between them. DNA of the CDR3: TGTGCCAGCAGTAACCCTGGTAGTGGCTACACCTTC. It translates to CASSNPGSGYTF.

The rearrangement links TRBV14 to TRBJ2-1, with D unclear. Germline V gene lookup returns CDR1 SGHDN and CDR2 FVKESK. Trimming removed 1 base at V and 8 bases at J, with 15 bases between. The CDR3 loop spans 15 amino acids. As DNA, the CDR3 is TGTGCCAGCAGCCAAGGCGTGTTTAGGAGCGATGAGCAGTTCTTC. Translation: CASSQGVFRSDEQFF.

The chain is built from TRBV18 and TRBJ2-7; D call uncertain. The V end lost 5 bases, the J end lost 7 bases, and 18 bases lay between the germline ends. Germline CDR1 is KGHSH and CDR2 is LQKENI. CDR3 length: 14 amino acids. The chain's CDR3 is CASSMLGNPLEQYF. The CDR3 nucleotides read TGTGCCAGCTCAATGCTAGGGAATCCACTTGAGCAGTACTTC.